This TCR beta chain was documented in a study of blood T cell repertoires in COVID-19. On the study more broadly: Samples of COVID-19 (acute and convalescent) were obtained from the United States, Italy and Spain.

Per germline, CDR1 SGHNT and CDR2 YYREEE (reference sequence). V gave up 3 bases and J gave up 0 bases; unmatched junction bases: 0. The CDR3 spans 15 residues. Under the authors' procedure: Reference gene primers were amplified, and this amplification served to estimate nucleated cell counts. Sequencing was performed with immunoSEQ multiplex PCR; in TCRdb, only in-frame clones are kept and a portion is missing. That table supplies the V and J calls and clone size; D and trimming were determined from the DNA. The repertoire holds fewer than 25,000 clones, approximately 94% seen once, with almost 8% in the top ten.

Sequenced: peripheral blood. The chain couples TRBV5-4 to TRBJ2-7; 13 bases line up with TRBD2. The TCR originated in a human donor in a cohort sampled during active COVID-19. DNA of the CDR3: TGTGCCAGCAGCTGGACTAGCGGGAGCTCCTACGAGCAGTACTTC. Translated, it gives CASSWTSGSSYEQYF.